The rows below give T cell receptor beta chains drawn from one sample of a study of CD8+CD57+ T cells in acquired aplastic anemia. TCRdb called the reads again in MiXCR, with one record for every CDR3 protein. Among about 190,000 distinct CDR3 sequences, around 50% were seen once, and the ten largest hold around a sixth. Input material: sorted CD4+, CD8+, or CD8+CD57+ T cells (not recorded which) from PBMCs. These receptors came from a human donor in good health, serving as a control. Both conserved end residues are part of each CDR3. Fields, in order: D gene, V gene, CDR3 length, clone size, J gene, CDR3 DNA, CDR3 protein. The D gene is left open where the match is weak. Rows may omit the clone size; those that give it use once, few, many or a size class.

D: -; V: TRBV7-3; length: 14; size: many; J: TRBJ2-5; DNA: TGTGCCAGCAGCACCCTGGGCCCGAGGGAGACCCAGTACTTC; CDR3: CASSTLGPRETQYF
D: -; V: TRBV10-1; length: 14; size: few; J: TRBJ1-5; DNA: TGCGCCAGCAGTGAGACAGCCAGCAATCAGCCCCAGCATTTT; CDR3: CASSETASNQPQHF
D: TRBD1; V: TRBV9; length: 16; size: -; J: TRBJ2-3; DNA: TGTGCCAGCAGCACATCCGGGACAGGGCCCCCAGATACGCAGTATTTT; CDR3: CASSTSGTGPPDTQYF
D: -; V: TRBV3-2; length: 15; size: many; J: TRBJ1-3; DNA: TGTGCCAGCAGCCAAGTTGGGGGATCAGGAAACACCATATATTTT; CDR3: CASSQVGGSGNTIYF
D: -; V: TRBV13; length: 14; size: once; J: TRBJ2-3; DNA: TGTGCCAGCAGCTTGGCCTCACCCACAGATACGCAGTATTTT; CDR3: CASSLASPTDTQYF
D: TRBD1; V: TRBV11-2; length: 17; size: many; J: TRBJ1-6; DNA: TGTGCCAGCAGCCGACAGGGTGGGGTTTCTCATAATTCACCCCTCCACTTT; CDR3: CASSRQGGVSHNSPLHF
D: TRBD2; V: TRBV24-1; length: 17; size: -; J: TRBJ2-4; DNA: TGTGCCAGCAGTTTACGCGGGGGGGGCGCAGGTTATCACATTCAGTACTTC; CDR3: CASSLRGGGAGYHIQYF
D: -; V: TRBV20-1; length: 11; size: -; J: TRBJ2-7; DNA: TGCAGTGCTGTCACAGGGCGCGAGCAGTACTTC; CDR3: CSAVTGREQYF
D: TRBD2; V: TRBV2; length: 15; size: -; J: TRBJ2-3; DNA: TGTGCCAGCAGGATGACTAGCGGGAGTGCAGATACGCAGTATTTT; CDR3: CASRMTSGSADTQYF
D: -; V: TRBV10-3; length: 16; size: -; J: TRBJ1-2; DNA: TGTGCCATCAGTGATGTCAGGGAAGCCACTAACTATGGCTACACCTTC; CDR3: CAISDVREATNYGYTF
D: -; V: TRBV15; length: 13; size: -; J: TRBJ2-7; DNA: TGTGCCACCAGCAGAGGTCTAGAGGGCGAGCAGTACTTC; CDR3: CATSRGLEGEQYF
D: -; V: TRBV7-9; length: 17; size: many; J: TRBJ2-1; DNA: TGTGCCAGCAGCTTAGCGCTAATTGGGACTGGGGTCAATGAGCAGTTCTTC; CDR3: CASSLALIGTGVNEQFF
D: -; V: TRBV19; length: 14; size: once; J: TRBJ2-7; DNA: TGTGCCAGTAGTATTGGAGGGAAAGACTACGAGCAGTACTTC; CDR3: CASSIGGKDYEQYF
D: -; V: TRBV7-2; length: 16; size: -; J: TRBJ1-2; DNA: TGTGCCAGCAGTCAAGAGGGTGGACCGAGTAACTATGGCTACACCTTC; CDR3: CASSQEGGPSNYGYTF
D: -; V: TRBV10-2; length: 17; size: -; J: TRBJ2-5; DNA: TGCGCCAGCTCCCGGAGGTTTCAGGACTTGACACAAGAGACCCAGTACTTC; CDR3: CASSRRFQDLTQETQYF
D: -; V: TRBV7-6; length: 15; size: -; J: TRBJ2-6; DNA: TGTGCCAGCAGCTTAAGACGGGCTGGGGCCAACGTCCTGACTTTC; CDR3: CASSLRRAGANVLTF
D: -; V: TRBV10-2; length: 18; size: -; J: TRBJ1-6; DNA: TGCGCCAGCAGTGATTCGATCGGGATTCTCACCTATAATTCACCCCTCCACTTT; CDR3: CASSDSIGILTYNSPLHF
D: -; V: TRBV2; length: 13; size: -; J: TRBJ1-3; DNA: TGTGCCAGCAGGGGTGAATCTGGAAACACCATATATTTT; CDR3: CASRGESGNTIYF
D: TRBD1; V: TRBV12-3/TRBV12-4; length: 11; size: many; J: TRBJ2-4; DNA: TGTGCCAGCAGTCCAGGGGGCATTCAGTACTTC; CDR3: CASSPGGIQYF
D: TRBD1; V: TRBV28; length: 16; size: few; J: TRBJ1-3; DNA: TGTGCCAGCAGTTCCACGGGACAGGGGAATGGAAACACCATATATTTT; CDR3: CASSSTGQGNGNTIYF
D: -; V: TRBV7-2; length: 15; size: -; J: TRBJ1-6; DNA: TGTGCCAGCAGCAGCAGGGGCAGGGAGAGTTCACCCCTCCACTTT; CDR3: CASSSRGRESSPLHF
D: TRBD1; V: TRBV5-1; length: 15; size: many; J: TRBJ1-6; DNA: TGCGCCAGCAGCGACCCAGGGACAGGAGCGTCACCCCTCCACTTT; CDR3: CASSDPGTGASPLHF
D: TRBD2; V: TRBV7-3; length: 17; size: many; J: TRBJ2-3; DNA: TGTGCCAGCAGCGTAACCGGGACTAGCGGGAGCACAGATACGCAGTATTTT; CDR3: CASSVTGTSGSTDTQYF
D: TRBD2; V: TRBV5-1; length: 15; size: many; J: TRBJ2-5; DNA: TGCGCCAGCAGCTTGGCCGCGGGGGTTGGGCAGACCCAGTACTTC; CDR3: CASSLAAGVGQTQYF
D: TRBD1; V: TRBV20-1; length: 14; size: many; J: TRBJ1-1; DNA: TGCAGTGCTAGCCCCGGGACAGCCAACACTGAAGCTTTCTTT; CDR3: CSASPGTANTEAFF
D: -; V: TRBV20-1; length: 10; size: many; J: TRBJ1-1; DNA: TGCAGTGCTAGGGACACTGAAGCTTTCTTT; CDR3: CSARDTEAFF
D: -; V: TRBV20-1; length: 12; size: -; J: TRBJ1-2; DNA: TGCAGTGCTAGAGGGAACCAGGGTGGCTACACCTTC; CDR3: CSARGNQGGYTF
D: -; V: TRBV6-9; length: 13; size: -; J: TRBJ1-2; DNA: TGTGCCAGCAGTAGGACAGCTCTCTTCGGGAACACCTTC; CDR3: CASSRTALFGNTF
D: TRBD1; V: TRBV9; length: 15; size: -; J: TRBJ2-7; DNA: TGTGCCAGCAGCGTAAGAGACAGGGGGCCGAACGAGCAGTACTTC; CDR3: CASSVRDRGPNEQYF
D: -; V: TRBV12-3/TRBV12-4; length: 13; size: -; J: TRBJ2-3; DNA: TGTGCCAGCAAGGGGGACATGACAGATACGCAGTATTTT; CDR3: CASKGDMTDTQYF
D: -; V: TRBV6-1; length: 13; size: -; J: TRBJ2-7; DNA: TGTGCCATGATAGATCAGAATTCCTACGAGCAGTACTTC; CDR3: CAMIDQNSYEQYF
D: TRBD2; V: TRBV6-1; length: 17; size: many; J: TRBJ2-7; DNA: TGTGCCAGCAGTACCCCGCGGACTAGCGGGGATCGGTACGAGCAGTACTTC; CDR3: CASSTPRTSGDRYEQYF
D: -; V: TRBV4-1; length: 13; size: many; J: TRBJ1-6; DNA: TGCGCCAGCAATCTCCTGGAGAATTCACCCCTCCACTTT; CDR3: CASNLLENSPLHF
D: TRBD1; V: TRBV24-1; length: 15; size: -; J: TRBJ2-1; DNA: TGTGCCACCAGTGACCGCGGGACAGGGAACAATGAGCAGTTCTTC; CDR3: CATSDRGTGNNEQFF
D: -; V: TRBV5-1; length: 14; size: -; J: TRBJ2-7; DNA: TGCGCCAGCAGCCTGTGGGACGAAGGACACGAGCAGTGCTTC; CDR3: CASSLWDEGHEQCF
D: TRBD1; V: TRBV20-1; length: 14; size: few; J: TRBJ1-6; DNA: TGCAGTGCTAGAGCCACAGGGGAGAGTTCACCCCTCCACTTT; CDR3: CSARATGESSPLHF
D: -; V: TRBV9; length: 14; size: -; J: TRBJ2-3; DNA: TGTGCCAGCGGCGTAGGCGTTAGCACAGATACGCAGTGTTTT; CDR3: CASGVGVSTDTQCF
D: -; V: TRBV2; length: 13; size: many; J: TRBJ2-5; DNA: TGTGCCAGCAGTATCAGTAGGGGAGAGACCCAGTACTTC; CDR3: CASSISRGETQYF
D: -; V: TRBV29-1; length: 13; size: -; J: TRBJ1-2; DNA: TGCAGCGTCCGAGGGGGTCATGGGGATGGCTACACCTTC; CDR3: CSVRGGHGDGYTF
D: TRBD1; V: TRBV5-1; length: 16; size: many; J: TRBJ1-4; DNA: TGCGCCAGCAGCTTTTTGGGACAGGGGGCGTCGGAAAAACTGTTTTTT; CDR3: CASSFLGQGASEKLFF
D: -; V: TRBV10-1; length: 8; size: few; J: TRBJ1-4; DNA: TGCGCCAGCGGCGAGGGGTTTTTT; CDR3: CASGEGFF
D: -; V: TRBV29-1; length: 13; size: few; J: TRBJ1-6; DNA: TGCAGCGTTGAAATCGGGGGGTTATCACCCCTCCACTTT; CDR3: CSVEIGGLSPLHF
D: TRBD2; V: TRBV7-9; length: 16; size: -; J: TRBJ2-7; DNA: TGCGCCAGCAGCCAAGACCGGCGGGAGGCCCCCTACGAGCAGTACTTC; CDR3: CASSQDRREAPYEQYF
D: -; V: TRBV18; length: 13; size: -; J: TRBJ1-2; DNA: TGTGCCAGCTCACCACGAGGGGACTATGGCTACACCTTC; CDR3: CASSPRGDYGYTF
D: TRBD1; V: TRBV7-9; length: 14; size: many; J: TRBJ1-1; DNA: TGTGCCAGCAGCGCTGGACAGGGGAACACTGAAGCTTTCTTT; CDR3: CASSAGQGNTEAFF
D: -; V: TRBV4-3; length: 15; size: many; J: TRBJ1-1; DNA: TGCGCCAGCAGCCAAGACGGCAGAATAAACACTGAAGCTTTCTTT; CDR3: CASSQDGRINTEAFF
D: -; V: TRBV29-1; length: 13; size: -; J: TRBJ2-3; DNA: TGCAGCGTTCTCCCTCCTAGCACAGATACGCAGTATTTT; CDR3: CSVLPPSTDTQYF
D: -; V: TRBV27; length: 14; size: -; J: TRBJ2-3; DNA: TGTGCCAGCAGTTTGAGGTCATGGGGAGATACGCGGTATTTT; CDR3: CASSLRSWGDTRYF
D: -; V: TRBV5-1; length: 13; size: -; J: TRBJ2-3; DNA: TGCGCCAGCAGCCCCAATAAACTTAACACGCAGTATTTT; CDR3: CASSPNKLNTQYF
D: -; V: TRBV6-1; length: 12; size: many; J: TRBJ2-5; DNA: TGTGCCAGCAGTACGGGACGGGAGACCCAGTACTTC; CDR3: CASSTGRETQYF
D: -; V: TRBV20-1; length: 13; size: many; J: TRBJ1-1; DNA: TGCAGTGCTAGTCACGGGGTAGGCACTGAAGCTTTCTTT; CDR3: CSASHGVGTEAFF
D: TRBD1; V: TRBV7-6; length: 16; size: many; J: TRBJ2-5; DNA: TGCGCCAGCAGCTTGGCCCCGACAGGGGGCGGCGAGACCCAGTACTTC; CDR3: CASSLAPTGGGETQYF
D: -; V: TRBV5-1; length: 16; size: many; J: TRBJ1-6; DNA: TGCGCCAGCAGCCCGGGCCCCATATCCAATAATTCACCCCTCCACTTT; CDR3: CASSPGPISNNSPLHF